This TCR beta chain emerged from a study of cytomegalovirus exposure and HLA in healthy donors. Details on this clone: A junction end diverges from the germline sequence, so it may reflect a read error. The same CDR3 is also encoded by other DNA sequences in this sample.

Germline-derived CDR1 and CDR2 are SEHNR and FQNEAQ (reference sequence). The CDR3 sequence is 15 residues long. 60 Vbeta and 13 Jbeta primers were used in PCR. The assay was immunoSEQ multiplex PCR, and TCRdb's table has in-frame clones only and misses some. The sample includes approximately 92,000 clones, around four fifths of them seen just once. The rearrangement uses TRBV7-9 and TRBJ1-1; D is undetermined. Sequencing used PBMCs. The TCR originated in a man aged 45-60 years in good health and CMV-seropositive. The CDR3 reads CASSQDGVSSTEAFF. The CDR3 coding sequence is TGCGCCAGCAGCCAAGACGGGGTCTCGAGCACTGAAGCTTTCTTT.